This TCR beta chain was recovered during a study of monozygotic twins with inflammatory bowel disease. Study findings and constraints: With others, IBD patients shared fewer clonotypes than healthy twins did, especially with disease activity.

With respect to this clonotype: Its antigen is not identified.

TCR libraries were prepared from 3,500 to 4,000 ng total RNA each. TCRdb processed the 5' RACE reads again and assigns one entry to each CDR3 protein, with no DNA. The sample data list about 350,000 distinct CDR3 sequences. The germline CDR1 and CDR2 sequences are SGHRS and YFSETQ. The CDR3 is made up of 14 amino acids. This sequence joins TRBV5-1 and TRBJ1-2; TCRdb gives TRBD1 as the D gene, but with no DNA this cannot be confirmed. The source of this sequence is a human donor with ulcerative colitis or Crohn's disease, or a healthy co-twin of an affected twin (not recorded which). Sequencing was carried out using blood. The CDR3 sequence: CASSLVGTPYGYTF.